These T cell receptor beta chains were read from a single sample in a study of T cell repertoires in cytomegalovirus infection. TCRdb ran MiXCR on the reads and lists one entry per CDR3 protein. The data hold around 270,000 distinct CDR3 sequences, with around 8.7% observed a single time. The sequencing sample was made of PBMCs. The receptors come from a human donor in good health (CMV status not recorded). Some clones in this sample may be carry-over from other donors' samples. CDR3s include the opening cysteine and the closing phenylalanine or tryptophan. A D gene is named only where the DNA matches it firmly. The size field is filled for only some rows; it gives once, few, many or a size class.

clone_size: many; d_call: TRBD1; v_call: TRBV10-3; j_call: TRBJ1-6; cdr3_nt: TGTGCCATCAGTGAGTCGACCGGACAGGGGAATTCACCCCTCCACTTT; cdr3_aa: CAISESTGQGNSPLHF
clone_size: many; d_call: NA; v_call: TRBV7-6; j_call: TRBJ2-5; cdr3_nt: TGTGCCAGCAGCTTAGGAAGTAGTGGGATGCAAAAAGAGACCCAGTACTTC; cdr3_aa: CASSLGSSGMQKETQYF
clone_size: few; d_call: TRBD1; v_call: TRBV12-3/TRBV12-4; j_call: TRBJ2-1; cdr3_nt: TGTGCCAGCAGTTTAGCTCGGGACAGATTTGAGCAGTTCTTC; cdr3_aa: CASSLARDRFEQFF
clone_size: many; d_call: TRBD2; v_call: TRBV2; j_call: TRBJ2-3; cdr3_nt: TGTGCCAGCAGTGAGGAACTAGCGGGGAGCACAGATACGCAGTATTTT; cdr3_aa: CASSEELAGSTDTQYF
clone_size: many; d_call: NA; v_call: TRBV6-2/TRBV6-3; j_call: TRBJ1-6; cdr3_nt: TGTGCCAGCAGTCCGAACAATCAGAATTCACCCCTCCACTTT; cdr3_aa: CASSPNNQNSPLHF
clone_size: many; d_call: NA; v_call: TRBV7-8; j_call: TRBJ1-3; cdr3_nt: TGTGCCAGCAGCCAAGCGGCGGGAAACACCATATATTTT; cdr3_aa: CASSQAAGNTIYF
clone_size: many; d_call: NA; v_call: TRBV7-3; j_call: TRBJ2-1; cdr3_nt: TGTGCCAGCAGCCCCCAGGGCCCTTTGGATGAGCAGTTCTTC; cdr3_aa: CASSPQGPLDEQFF
clone_size: NA; d_call: NA; v_call: TRBV19; j_call: TRBJ1-1; cdr3_nt: TGTGCCAGTGAAGGGGTGAACACTGAAGCTTTCTTT; cdr3_aa: CASEGVNTEAFF
clone_size: many; d_call: TRBD1; v_call: TRBV7-9; j_call: TRBJ1-1; cdr3_nt: TGTGCCAGCAGCTTAGGAAGGACAGGGGGCACTGAAGCTTTCTTT; cdr3_aa: CASSLGRTGGTEAFF
clone_size: many; d_call: TRBD1; v_call: TRBV5-6; j_call: TRBJ2-1; cdr3_nt: TGTGCCAGCAGCCTCAATGGACAGGGGCGGAACAATGAGCAGTTCTTC; cdr3_aa: CASSLNGQGRNNEQFF
clone_size: many; d_call: TRBD2; v_call: TRBV7-8; j_call: TRBJ2-2; cdr3_nt: TGTGCCAGCAGCCCCAGCGGGAGGGGGAACACCGGGGAGCTGTTTTTT; cdr3_aa: CASSPSGRGNTGELFF
clone_size: many; d_call: NA; v_call: TRBV7-2; j_call: TRBJ1-4; cdr3_nt: TGTGCCAGCAGCCCGAGGGTAGGGTCGGTGGAAAAACTGTTTTTT; cdr3_aa: CASSPRVGSVEKLFF
clone_size: many; d_call: NA; v_call: TRBV7-4; j_call: TRBJ2-2; cdr3_nt: TGTGCCAGCAGCTTAGCGCTGGGGTACACCGGGGAGCTGTTTTTT; cdr3_aa: CASSLALGYTGELFF
clone_size: few; d_call: TRBD1; v_call: TRBV20-1; j_call: TRBJ2-7; cdr3_nt: TGCAGTGCCCGACAGGGGTCGGGGGAGCAGTACTTC; cdr3_aa: CSARQGSGEQYF
clone_size: many; d_call: NA; v_call: TRBV7-8; j_call: TRBJ2-7; cdr3_nt: TGTGCCAGCAGCTTAGCGGGAAGGTCCTACGAGCAGTACTTC; cdr3_aa: CASSLAGRSYEQYF
clone_size: many; d_call: TRBD1; v_call: TRBV7-7; j_call: TRBJ2-7; cdr3_nt: TGTGCTAGCAGCTTGGATCCCGGGACAGGCTCCTACGAGCAGTACTTC; cdr3_aa: CASSLDPGTGSYEQYF
clone_size: many; d_call: TRBD1; v_call: TRBV7-2; j_call: TRBJ2-5; cdr3_nt: TGTGCCAGCAGCTTAGTGGGACAGGGGGAGACCCAGTACTTC; cdr3_aa: CASSLVGQGETQYF
clone_size: many; d_call: NA; v_call: TRBV7-6; j_call: TRBJ1-1; cdr3_nt: TGTGCCAGCAGCTTGAACACGGGCACTGAAGCTTTCTTT; cdr3_aa: CASSLNTGTEAFF
clone_size: NA; d_call: TRBD2; v_call: TRBV7-8; j_call: TRBJ2-7; cdr3_nt: TGTGCCAGCAGCGGCCGACTAGCCCCCAGCTCCTACGAGCAGTACTTC; cdr3_aa: CASSGRLAPSSYEQYF
clone_size: NA; d_call: NA; v_call: TRBV6-6; j_call: TRBJ1-3; cdr3_nt: TGTGCCAGCTCCCTGGCCGGCCGCTCTGGAAACACCATATATTTT; cdr3_aa: CASSLAGRSGNTIYF
clone_size: many; d_call: NA; v_call: TRBV7-2; j_call: TRBJ2-7; cdr3_nt: TGTGCCAGCAGCTTAAGCGGGCCCCCTCACGAGCAGTACTTC; cdr3_aa: CASSLSGPPHEQYF
clone_size: many; d_call: NA; v_call: TRBV7-2; j_call: TRBJ1-6; cdr3_nt: TGTGCCAGCAGCTTAAGAGGTGGGGAGATTTTTCCACCCCTCCACTTT; cdr3_aa: CASSLRGGEIFPPLHF
clone_size: many; d_call: NA; v_call: TRBV19; j_call: TRBJ2-7; cdr3_nt: TGTGCCAGTAACCCGGCCGGGGACAAGAGCTCCTACGAGCAGTACTTC; cdr3_aa: CASNPAGDKSSYEQYF
clone_size: NA; d_call: NA; v_call: TRBV19; j_call: TRBJ2-1; cdr3_nt: TGTGCCAGTAGTATCACTAGCTGGATCTCCTACAATGAGCAGTTCTTC; cdr3_aa: CASSITSWISYNEQFF
clone_size: NA; d_call: NA; v_call: TRBV12-3/TRBV12-4; j_call: TRBJ1-2; cdr3_nt: TGTGCCAGCACGTCCTTCGACGGAGAATATGGCTACACCTTC; cdr3_aa: CASTSFDGEYGYTF
clone_size: many; d_call: TRBD1; v_call: TRBV28; j_call: TRBJ1-5; cdr3_nt: TGTGCCAGCACTCCAGGGGGGGGCTTAAGCAATCAGCCCCAGCATTTT; cdr3_aa: CASTPGGGLSNQPQHF
clone_size: few; d_call: TRBD1; v_call: TRBV19; j_call: TRBJ2-7; cdr3_nt: TGTGCCAGCGACAGGGGAAGGGGCTACGAGCAGTACTTC; cdr3_aa: CASDRGRGYEQYF
clone_size: few; d_call: TRBD1; v_call: TRBV29-1; j_call: TRBJ2-1; cdr3_nt: TGCAGCGTTCAGGGACAGGGGGCACAGGAGCAGTTCTTC; cdr3_aa: CSVQGQGAQEQFF
clone_size: NA; d_call: NA; v_call: TRBV7-2; j_call: TRBJ1-5; cdr3_nt: TGTGCCAGCAGCTTAAGCCCGAACAATCAGCCCCAGCATTTT; cdr3_aa: CASSLSPNNQPQHF
clone_size: NA; d_call: NA; v_call: TRBV7-3; j_call: TRBJ1-6; cdr3_nt: TGTGCCAGCAGCTTACGGCAGGCCTCCTATAATTCACCCCTCCACTTT; cdr3_aa: CASSLRQASYNSPLHF
clone_size: few; d_call: TRBD1; v_call: TRBV20-1; j_call: TRBJ2-2; cdr3_nt: TGCAGTGCTAGGCGGCAGGGGGACACCGGGGAGCTGTTTTTT; cdr3_aa: CSARRQGDTGELFF